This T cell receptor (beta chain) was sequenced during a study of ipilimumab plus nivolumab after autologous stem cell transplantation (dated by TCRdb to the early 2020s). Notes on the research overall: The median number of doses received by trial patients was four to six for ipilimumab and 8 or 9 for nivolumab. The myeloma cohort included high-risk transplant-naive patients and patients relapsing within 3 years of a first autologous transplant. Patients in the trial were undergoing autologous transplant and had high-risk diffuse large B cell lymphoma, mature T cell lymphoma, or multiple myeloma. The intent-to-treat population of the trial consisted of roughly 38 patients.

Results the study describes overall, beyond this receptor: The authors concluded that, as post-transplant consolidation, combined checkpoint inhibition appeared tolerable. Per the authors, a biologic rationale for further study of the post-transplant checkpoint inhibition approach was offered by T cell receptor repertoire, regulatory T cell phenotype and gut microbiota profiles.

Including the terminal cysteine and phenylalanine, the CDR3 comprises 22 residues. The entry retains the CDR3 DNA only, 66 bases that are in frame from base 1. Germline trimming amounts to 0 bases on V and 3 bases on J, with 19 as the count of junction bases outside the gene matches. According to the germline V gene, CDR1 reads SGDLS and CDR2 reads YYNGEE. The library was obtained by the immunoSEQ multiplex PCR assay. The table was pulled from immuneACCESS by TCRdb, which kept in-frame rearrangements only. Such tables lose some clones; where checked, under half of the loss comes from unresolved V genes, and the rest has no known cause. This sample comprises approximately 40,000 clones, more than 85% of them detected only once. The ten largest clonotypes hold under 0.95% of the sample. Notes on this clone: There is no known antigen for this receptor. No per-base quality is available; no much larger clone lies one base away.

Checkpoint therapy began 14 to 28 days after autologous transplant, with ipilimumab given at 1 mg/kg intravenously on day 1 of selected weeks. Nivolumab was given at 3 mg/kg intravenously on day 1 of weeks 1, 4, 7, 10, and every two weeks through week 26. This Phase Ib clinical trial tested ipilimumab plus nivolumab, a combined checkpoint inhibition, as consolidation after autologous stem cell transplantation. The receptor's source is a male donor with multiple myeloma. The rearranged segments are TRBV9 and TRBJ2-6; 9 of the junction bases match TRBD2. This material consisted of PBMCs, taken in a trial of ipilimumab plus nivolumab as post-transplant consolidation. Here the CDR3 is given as CASSVGSYPTSGTDFGANVLTF. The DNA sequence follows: TGTGCCAGCAGCGTAGGGAGTTACCCGACTAGCGGAACCGATTTTGGGGCCAACGTCCTGACTTTC.